This T cell receptor beta chain emerged from a study of blood T cell repertoires in COVID-19. Whole-study context: The origin of the acute and convalescent COVID-19 samples was the United States, Italy and Spain. Sources were T cells, B-cell-depleted T cells, or PBMCs; the material itself was cDNA or gDNA.

CDR3 size: 15 residues. Trimming shortened V by 0 bases and J by 1 base, and 10 bases separated the two germline ends. Germline values: CDR1 SGHRS, CDR2 YFSETQ. This clone was detected only a few times. In the original analysis: Estimated nucleated cell counts came from reference gene primer amplification. Profiling relied on immunoSEQ multiplex PCR, and the TCRdb table lists in-frame clones only, not all of them. That table furnishes V, J and clone size, whereas the DNA furnished D and trimming. This table has 150,000 to 200,000 clones, more than 70% appearing once. The TCR sequence derives from a middle-aged man with active or convalescent COVID-19. Sequenced sample: peripheral blood. This chain uses TRBV5-1 with TRBJ1-2; D uncertain. CDR3 amino acids: CASSLDAQSNYGYTF. CDR3 nucleotides: TGCGCCAGCAGCTTGGACGCACAGAGTAACTATGGCTACACCTTC.